Below, 25 T cell receptor beta chains from the same sample are listed, as sequenced in a study of CD8 T cells in ankylosing spondylitis. TCRdb itself ran the 5' RACE reads through MiXCR, one entry per CDR3 protein. The sample includes under 170,000 distinct CDR3 sequences, under 45% of them seen just once. The sequenced sample was synovial fluid, either unsorted or a sorted T cell fraction (not recorded which). Every receptor here comes from a male donor with ankylosing spondylitis.

This clonotype was observed a few times. The chain employs TRBV10-3 and TRBJ2-3; possible D gene TRBD2, 6 bases. This CDR3 has 14 residues. Germline CDR1 and CDR2: ENHRY and SYGVKD. V gave up 7 bases and J gave up 1 base, with 12 bases separating them. CDR3 bases: TGTGCCATCATCCGGGACTTGGGCACAGATACGCAGTATTTT. Translation: CAIIRDLGTDTQYF.

V is TRBV6-2 or TRBV6-3 and J is TRBJ2-1; TRBD2 matches at 14 bases. This CDR3 region has 17 residues. V lost 6 bases, J lost 0 bases, and 4 bases stayed unmatched. The germline V gene has CDR1 MNHEY and CDR2 SVGEGT. CDR3 DNA sequence: TGTGCCAGCAGCGGGACTAGCGGGGGCCGCTCCTACAATGAGCAGTTCTTC. Protein sequence: CASSGTSGGRSYNEQFF.

This clonotype was observed a few times. The genes are TRBV4-1 and TRBJ2-3; D call uncertain. Germline V gene data show CDR1 as MGHRA and CDR2 as YSYEKL. The CDR3 extends over 14 amino acids. V was pared by 2 bases and J by 2 bases, with 8 bases between. The CDR3 region has the DNA TGCGCCAGCAGCCAACCAAAAGTCACAGATACGCAGTATTTT. Its translation is CASSQPKVTDTQYF.

This clonotype occurred many times. The CDR3 region has the DNA TGCAGTGCTAGAGAACAAACGGGACTAGCGGGGCCCGGGACCCAGTACTTC. It is translated as CSAREQTGLAGPGTQYF. The chain recombines TRBV20-1 with TRBJ2-5; 13 positions agree with TRBD2. CDR1 is DFQATT and CDR2 is SNEGSKA in the germline V gene (reference sequence). Germline trimming cut 0 bases from V and 7 bases from J; bases unmatched to any gene: 11. The CDR3 is made up of 17 amino acids.

This clonotype came up once. V and J are TRBV12-3 or TRBV12-4 and TRBJ1-2; TRBD1 is a possible D gene (6 bases). V was shortened by 4 bases and J by 2 bases, with 14 bases between the two germline ends. CDR3 size: 15 residues. CDR3 sequence: CASSYPLRGNYGYTF. CDR3 in DNA: TGTGCCAGCAGTTACCCTCTCAGGGGAAACTATGGCTACACCTTC.

The rearrangement links TRBV7-6 to TRBJ2-1, with 10 positions matching TRBD2. This CDR3 region has 14 residues. Germline lookup yields CDR1 SGHVS and CDR2 FNYEAQ. The V and J ends lost 6 bases and 6 bases, in that order; junction bases with no gene match: 5. This CDR3 reads CASRQAGGSNEQFF. In DNA, the CDR3 is TGTGCCAGCAGACAAGCGGGAGGGTCCAATGAGCAGTTCTTC.

In its sample, this clonotype was seen a few times. The chain carries TRBV6-1 and TRBJ2-3, with D perhaps matching TRBD1 (7 bases). The germline V gene encodes CDR1 MNHNS and CDR2 SASEGT. Trimming pared 9 bases from V and 4 bases from J, leaving 23 bases between. The CDR3 length is 16 residues. The CDR3 spells CASTSQGGEAADTQYF. The CDR3 DNA reads as TGTGCCAGTACCTCGCAGGGGGGCGAGGCAGCAGATACGCAGTATTTT.

This chain links TRBV10-3 with TRBJ1-2, with 9 positions matching TRBD1. The germline V gene has CDR1 ENHRY and CDR2 SYGVKD. After removal of 2 bases from V and 4 bases from J, the junction contained 8 bases not matched to a gene. This CDR3 comprises 16 residues. The CDR3: CAISEAWTGDIYGYTF. CDR3 sequence (DNA): TGTGCCATCAGTGAGGCATGGACAGGGGATATCTATGGCTACACCTTC.

The chain uses TRBV12-3 or TRBV12-4 and TRBJ2-7, with no clear D. The CDR3 runs to 18 residues. V dropped 1 base and J dropped 2 bases, with 21 bases sitting between them. CDR3: CASSLVQLEISNPYEQYF. The CDR3 DNA reads as TGTGCCAGCAGTTTAGTACAGCTGGAGATATCTAATCCCTACGAGCAGTACTTC.

This clonotype occurred many times. The J gene is TRBJ2-3, the V gene TRBV6-2 or TRBV6-3; D is tentatively TRBD1 or TRBD2 (5 bases each). The V end lost 2 bases, the J end lost 4 bases, and 25 bases lay between the germline ends. There are 19 residues in the CDR3. Germline CDR1 reads MNHEY; CDR2 reads SVGEGT. The CDR3 protein is CASSYDPTEPGRHADTQYF. The DNA for the CDR3 is TGTGCCAGCAGTTACGATCCCACTGAACCGGGACGGCACGCAGATACGCAGTATTTT.

This rearrangement joins TRBV5-1 to TRBJ2-7; 7 bases agree with TRBD1. Germline CDR1 is SGHRS and CDR2 is YFSETQ. The V and J ends lost 3 bases and 0 bases, in that order; junction bases with no gene match: 9. CDR3 length: 16 amino acids. CDR3 residues: CASSCGDSQSSYEQYF. In nucleotides, the CDR3 is TGCGCCAGCAGCTGTGGGGACAGCCAGTCCTCCTACGAGCAGTACTTC.

The V gene is TRBV6-5, the J gene TRBJ1-1, with D possibly being TRBD1 (5 bases). CDR3 length: 15 amino acids. Germline loops: CDR1 MNHEY, CDR2 SVGAGI. Trimming took off 0 bases at V and 0 bases at J, with 8 bases between the two ends. The CDR3 coding sequence is TGTGCCAGCAGTTACTCTGGGGGGTTGAACACTGAAGCTTTCTTT. The encoded protein is CASSYSGGLNTEAFF.

About this clonotype itself: One end of the junction does not line up with germline, which may come from a read error. This chain uses TRBV12-3 or TRBV12-4 with TRBJ2-3; 8 nucleotides agree with TRBD1. This CDR3 spans 16 amino acids. CDR3 sequence: CASSFLRDRWTGTQYF. The CDR3 DNA reads as TGTGCCAGTTCTTTCCTCCGGGACAGGTGGACAGGTACGCAGTATTTT.

This chain links TRBV4-1 with TRBJ1-5, with D maybe TRBD1 (5 bases). Germline V gene lookup returns CDR1 MGHRA and CDR2 YSYEKL. The CDR3 loop spans 17 amino acids. V dropped 4 bases and J dropped 5 bases, with 21 bases sitting between them. The chain's CDR3 is CASSRDLQVGYHQPQHF. DNA of the CDR3: TGCGCCAGCAGCCGGGATCTACAGGTCGGATACCATCAGCCCCAGCATTTT.

The gene calls are TRBV6-5 and TRBJ1-5; 8 bases line up with TRBD1. Germline values: CDR1 MNHEY, CDR2 SVGAGI. The CDR3 has 17 amino acids. V gave up 0 bases and J gave up 3 bases; unmatched junction bases: 7. The CDR3 region is CASSYSEDRAANQPQHF. The CDR3 region has the DNA TGTGCCAGCAGTTACTCTGAGGACAGGGCCGCCAATCAGCCCCAGCATTTT.

V is TRBV7-9 and J is TRBJ2-3, with D perhaps TRBD1 or TRBD2 (5 bases each). Between the trimmed V and J ends, which lost 5 bases and 4 bases, there was a span of 13 bases. The CDR3 runs to 14 residues. Germline V gene sequence: CDR1 SEHNR, CDR2 FQNEAQ (reference sequence). The CDR3 nucleotides are TGTGCCAGCAGCCCCCCCGGGGACCCAGATACGCAGTATTTT. Its protein product is CASSPPGDPDTQYF.

The CDR3 DNA reads as TGTGCCAGCAGCCAAGCGCAGGCCCCGAACACTGAAGCTTTCTTT. Translated: CASSQAQAPNTEAFF. This chain joins TRBV3-1 and TRBJ1-1, with D hard to call. V was trimmed by 1 base and J by 1 base, leaving 10 bases between them. Germline values: CDR1 LGHDT, CDR2 YNNKEL (reference sequence). The CDR3 runs 15 residues.

The V gene is TRBV12-3 or TRBV12-4, the J gene TRBJ1-3; D gene unclear. CDR3 length: 13 amino acids. V was pared by 0 bases and J by 3 bases, with 3 bases between. CDR3 DNA sequence: TGTGCCAGCAGTTTAGCCTTTGGAAACACCATATATTTT. This translates into CASSLAFGNTIYF.

CDR3 coding DNA: TGCAGCGTCCCCAAGGGCCGTAGCACAGGGAGGCAGTTCTTC. Amino acid sequence: CSVPKGRSTGRQFF. The rearrangement links TRBV29-1 to TRBJ2-1; TRBD1 might be the D (6 bases). The germline V and J ends were trimmed by 6 bases and 12 bases, with 24 bases remaining between them. CDR3 length: 14 amino acids. Germline V gene data show CDR1 as SQVTM and CDR2 as ANQGSEA.

The chain joins TRBV27 to TRBJ1-3; D unresolved. Germline loops: CDR1 MNHEY, CDR2 SMNVEV (reference sequence). V was clipped by 5 bases and J by 1 base, with 9 bases between them. The CDR3 is made up of 14 amino acids. CDR3 in amino acids: CASSPDLSGNTIYF. The CDR3 bases are TGTGCCAGCAGTCCCGACTTATCTGGAAACACCATATATTTT.

This clonotype was detected a few times. J is TRBJ2-7 and V is TRBV7-2; maybe TRBD1 (5 bases). Germline CDR1 reads SGHTA; CDR2 reads FQGNSA. With 1 base removed from V and 3 bases from J, the gap between germline ends came to 7 bases. This CDR3 spans 13 amino acids. The CDR3 sequence is CASSLDRRYEQYF. In DNA, the CDR3 is TGTGCCAGCAGCTTAGACAGGCGCTACGAGCAGTACTTC.

V is TRBV24-1 and J is TRBJ2-7; no definite D call. The germline V gene encodes CDR1 KGHDR and CDR2 SFDVKD. This CDR3 spans 14 amino acids. Deletions cut 1 base from V and 2 bases from J, with 8 bases between. CDR3 nucleotide sequence: TGTGCCACCAGTGATTTTAAACACCCCTACGAGCAGTACTTC. Translation: CATSDFKHPYEQYF.

The chain combines TRBV5-6 with TRBJ1-5; D is unclear. The ends were cut back, 3 bases at V and 7 bases at J, with 11 bases in the middle. This CDR3 has 13 residues. CDR1 is SGHDT and CDR2 is YYEEEE in the germline V gene. CDR3 residues: CASSSWREQPQHF. DNA of the CDR3: TGTGCCAGCAGCTCCTGGCGGGAACAGCCCCAGCATTTT.

This rearrangement joins TRBV10-3 to TRBJ2-2; weak D call: TRBD2 (6 bases). V lost 0 bases and J lost 6, with 14 bases in between. There are 16 residues in the CDR3. The germline V gene encodes CDR1 ENHRY and CDR2 SYGVKD. The CDR3 DNA sequence: TGTGCCATCAGTGAGTCGGTAGCGGTGGAGGCCGGGGAGCTGTTTTTT. Translating gives CAISESVAVEAGELFF.

The rearrangement joins TRBV10-2 to TRBJ1-2, with D perhaps matching TRBD1 (5 bases). This CDR3 spans 19 amino acids. Germline assignment: CDR1 WSHSY and CDR2 SAAADI. V lost 10 bases to trimming and J lost 4 bases, with 34 bases between them. The CDR3 region has the DNA TGCGCCACCAGACCGGGACCTAATCGCATCGATAGAGGGTTCTATGGCTACACCTTC. Translating gives CATRPGPNRIDRGFYGYTF.